The rows below give T cell receptor beta chains drawn from one sample of a study of blood T cell repertoires in COVID-19. Produced via immunoSEQ multiplex PCR; TCRdb's table is partial and in-frame only. Of about 73,000 clones in the sample, 85% to 90% were seen once. Sequences were obtained from peripheral blood. These receptors were collected from an older man with acute or convalescent COVID-19. CDR3s include the opening cysteine and the closing phenylalanine or tryptophan. A D gene is named only where the DNA matches it firmly. The listing skips clone size in some rows; elsewhere it reads once, few, many or a size class.

size,J,D,V,CDR3,DNA
.,TRBJ1-2,.,TRBV6-1,CASSETETNYGYTF,TGTGCCAGCAGTGAAACAGAGACTAACTATGGCTACACCTTC
.,TRBJ2-1,.,TRBV9,CASSALTSLNNEQFF,TGTGCCAGCAGCGCCCTGACTTCGTTAAACAATGAGCAGTTCTTC
.,TRBJ2-1,TRBD1,TRBV19,CASKDRGNGNEQFF,TGTGCCAGTAAGGACAGGGGGAATGGAAATGAGCAGTTCTTC
.,TRBJ1-4,.,TRBV19,CASSGDTGSNEKLFF,TGTGCCAGTAGTGGGGACACGGGTTCCAACGAAAAACTGTTTTTT
few,TRBJ1-5,.,TRBV3-1/TRBV3-2,CASSLRHPYSNQPQHF,TGTGCCAGCAGCCTAAGACACCCCTATAGCAATCAGCCCCAGCATTTT
once,TRBJ1-1,.,TRBV19,CASSIARGRSEAFF,TGTGCCAGTAGTATAGCGCGGGGGAGATCTGAAGCTTTCTTT
.,TRBJ1-1,.,TRBV15,CATSRGQMGAEAFF,TGTGCCACCAGCAGAGGACAGATGGGCGCTGAAGCTTTCTTT
.,TRBJ1-6,.,TRBV15,CATSREKTAVYNSPLHF,TGTGCCACCAGCAGAGAGAAGACAGCCGTCTATAATTCACCCCTCCACTTT
.,TRBJ2-4,.,TRBV19,CASSTRTDLAKNIQYF,TGTGCCAGTAGTACCAGGACAGATCTAGCCAAAAACATTCAGTACTTC
once,TRBJ1-5,.,TRBV9,CASSVGRDSNQPQHF,TGTGCCAGCAGCGTAGGACGGGATAGCAATCAGCCCCAGCATTTT
.,TRBJ1-1,TRBD1,TRBV29-1,CSVGQGIVNTEAFF,TGCAGCGTCGGACAGGGTATCGTGAACACTGAAGCTTTCTTT
.,TRBJ2-3,TRBD2,TRBV5-8,CASPSPPPGLAGGSTDTQYF,TGTGCCAGCCCGTCCCCCCCTCCGGGACTAGCGGGGGGCAGCACAGATACGCAGTATTTT
.,TRBJ1-6,TRBD1,TRBV5-1,CASSPTGQGSLNSPLHF,TGCGCCAGCAGCCCGACGGGACAGGGATCCTTGAATTCACCCCTCCACTTT
once,TRBJ1-5,.,TRBV19,CASSRRQDSNQPQHF,TGTGCCAGTAGTCGGAGACAGGATAGCAATCAGCCCCAGCATTTT
.,TRBJ1-1,.,TRBV5-4,CASSSPQMNTEAFF,TGTGCCAGCAGCTCCCCCCAAATGAACACTGAAGCTTTCTTT
.,TRBJ2-1,.,TRBV21-1,CASSGTGGGAYEQFF,TGTGCCAGCAGCGGCACCGGCGGGGGGGCTTATGAGCAGTTCTTC
few,TRBJ1-4,.,TRBV4-1,CASSQQGFGSEKLFF,TGCGCCAGCAGCCAACAGGGATTCGGAAGTGAAAAACTGTTTTTT
.,TRBJ2-1,TRBD1,TRBV11-1,CASSIDRGRNNEQFF,TGTGCCAGCAGCATCGACAGGGGGCGGAATAATGAGCAGTTCTTC
.,TRBJ1-2,.,TRBV6-5,CASFFYGYTF,TGTGCCTCTTTTTTCTATGGCTACACCTTC
once,TRBJ2-1,TRBD1,TRBV19,CASSSEGGPYNEQFF,TGTGCCAGTAGTTCAGAAGGGGGCCCCTACAATGAGCAGTTCTTC
few,TRBJ2-7,TRBD1,TRBV2,CASSGQQGATEEQYF,TGTGCCAGCAGTGGCCAACAGGGGGCAACGGAAGAGCAGTACTTC
.,TRBJ2-7,.,TRBV11-2,CASSYLPGHEYEQYF,TGTGCCAGCAGTTACCTCCCGGGACACGAGTACGAGCAGTACTTC
few,TRBJ2-5,.,TRBV4-1,CASSQEGPGVSETQYF,TGCGCCAGCAGCCAAGAAGGTCCGGGGGTGTCAGAGACCCAGTACTTC
.,TRBJ1-1,TRBD1,TRBV4-1,CASSQDSGQGTQAFF,TGCGCCAGCAGCCAAGATTCTGGACAGGGGACACAGGCTTTCTTT
.,TRBJ2-1,TRBD1,TRBV6-1,CASSEAPGQGYNEQFF,TGTGCCAGCAGTGAAGCGCCCGGACAGGGATACAATGAGCAGTTCTTC
.,TRBJ2-3,.,TRBV27,CASSFKGADTQYF,TGTGCCAGCAGTTTTAAAGGGGCAGATACGCAGTATTTT
.,TRBJ2-3,.,TRBV11-2,CASSLDSGEADTQYF,TGTGCCAGCAGCTTAGATAGCGGAGAGGCAGATACGCAGTATTTT
.,TRBJ2-7,TRBD2,TRBV11-3,CASSPRTSGGPYVEQYF,TGTGCCAGCAGCCCTAGGACTAGCGGGGGGCCCTACGTGGAGCAGTACTTC
.,TRBJ1-5,.,TRBV19,CASRPPGRRRQPQHF,TGTGCCAGTAGACCCCCTGGGAGGCGGCGACAGCCCCAGCATTTT
once,TRBJ1-3,.,TRBV2,CASTLRQSSSGNTIYF,TGTGCCAGCACCCTAAGACAGTCAAGCTCTGGAAACACCATATATTTT
.,TRBJ2-5,TRBD2,TRBV18,CASSLGLAGAETQYF,TGTGCCAGCTCACTGGGACTAGCGGGGGCCGAGACCCAGTACTTC
.,TRBJ1-4,TRBD1,TRBV24-1,CATSDSGGSNEKLFF,TGTGCCACCAGTGATTCAGGGGGGTCTAATGAAAAACTGTTTTTT
.,TRBJ2-3,.,TRBV9,CASSVERTTVTQYF,TGTGCCAGCAGCGTAGAACGGACAACGGTTACGCAGTATTTT
.,TRBJ2-3,TRBD1,TRBV24-1,CATSDRLGTGARTDTQYF,TGTGCCACCAGTGACCGCCTCGGGACAGGGGCCCGCACAGATACGCAGTATTTT
.,TRBJ2-5,.,TRBV6-5,CASSRAGLQETQYF,TGTGCCAGCAGTCGAGCAGGGTTGCAAGAGACCCAGTACTTC
.,TRBJ2-1,TRBD1,TRBV5-1,CASSLGGQGPYNEQFF,TGCGCCAGCAGCTTGGGTGGACAGGGGCCCTACAATGAGCAGTTCTTC
.,TRBJ2-7,.,TRBV12-3/TRBV12-4,CASSSSVSEQYF,TGTGCCAGCAGCAGTAGCGTAAGCGAGCAGTACTTC
.,TRBJ1-5,TRBD1,TRBV27,CASSLQGAGQPQHF,TGTGCCAGCAGTCTACAGGGGGCTGGTCAGCCCCAGCATTTT
.,TRBJ2-5,.,TRBV7-2,CASSLARTAQETQYF,TGTGCCAGCAGCTTAGCGAGGACAGCCCAAGAGACCCAGTACTTC
.,TRBJ1-1,TRBD1,TRBV30,CAWRTGMNTEAFF,TGTGCCTGGAGGACAGGGATGAACACTGAAGCTTTCTTT
.,TRBJ1-2,.,TRBV4-1,CASSHPGFVYGYTF,TGCGCCAGCAGCCACCCAGGGTTTGTCTATGGCTACACCTTC
.,TRBJ2-2,.,TRBV27,CASSFEHTGELFF,TGTGCCAGCAGTTTTGAGCACACCGGGGAGCTGTTTTTT
.,TRBJ1-2,TRBD1,TRBV3-1/TRBV3-2,CASSHGQGRSYGYTF,TGTGCCAGCAGCCACGGACAGGGAAGGAGCTATGGCTACACCTTC
once,TRBJ1-2,TRBD1,TRBV2,CASSGQGAWYGYTF,TGTGCCAGCAGTGGACAGGGGGCATGGTATGGCTACACCTTC
.,TRBJ2-1,TRBD2,TRBV7-2,CASSSIAGGPNEQFF,TGTGCCAGCAGCTCAATAGCGGGGGGGCCCAATGAGCAGTTCTTC
.,TRBJ2-2,.,TRBV5-1,CASSRTPNTGELFF,TGCGCCAGCAGCCGGACACCGAACACCGGGGAGCTGTTTTTT
.,TRBJ1-1,TRBD1,TRBV5-6,CASRQGEYTEAFF,TGTGCCAGCAGACAGGGGGAGTACACTGAAGCTTTCTTT
.,TRBJ2-1,TRBD2,TRBV9,CASSVSGGTYNEQFF,TGTGCCAGCAGCGTTAGCGGGGGAACCTACAATGAGCAGTTCTTC
.,TRBJ1-2,.,TRBV19,CASSTEPTSYGYTF,TGTGCCAGTAGTACAGAACCTACTAGCTATGGCTACACCTTC
.,TRBJ1-2,.,TRBV30,CAWSATRDGYTF,TGTGCCTGGAGTGCAACCAGGGATGGCTACACCTTC
once,TRBJ1-1,.,TRBV6-5,CASSPLGEGTEAFF,TGTGCCAGCAGCCCCCTAGGGGAGGGCACTGAAGCTTTCTTT
.,TRBJ1-5,TRBD1,TRBV5-8,CASSLLGQANQPQHF,TGTGCCAGCAGCTTGTTAGGACAGGCGAATCAGCCCCAGCATTTT
.,TRBJ1-1,TRBD1,TRBV19,CASSLRTGVSTEAFF,TGTGCCAGTAGTTTGCGGACAGGGGTGAGCACTGAAGCTTTCTTT
.,TRBJ1-2,TRBD1,TRBV27,CASSSNRGHGYTF,TGTGCCAGCAGTTCGAACAGGGGGCATGGCTACACCTTC
.,TRBJ2-7,TRBD1,TRBV19,CASTVGIGQERGEQYF,TGTGCCAGTACCGTTGGAATCGGACAGGAGAGGGGCGAGCAGTACTTC
.,TRBJ2-1,TRBD2,TRBV11-3,CASSFSRTSGEQFF,TGTGCCAGCAGCTTCTCACGGACTAGCGGTGAGCAGTTCTTC
.,TRBJ1-1,.,TRBV18,CASSPGPEGTEAFF,TGTGCCAGCTCACCAGGCCCGGAGGGCACTGAAGCTTTCTTT